This T cell receptor beta chain appears in the sequencing data of a study of molecular identifiers for immune sequencing clone quantification. V gave up 3 bases and J gave up 7 bases; unmatched junction bases: 7. Germline CDR1 reads LNHNV; CDR2 reads YYDKDF (reference sequence). This CDR3 is built from 14 residues. This clonotype has just a few counts. TCRdb re-called the PCR reads with MiXCR, one entry per CDR3 protein. The sample records roughly 630,000 distinct CDR3 sequences, about 25% being singletons. J is TRBJ2-7 and V is TRBV15, with 9 nucleotides matching TRBD1. Sequenced sample: naive CD8+ T cells from blood, with Jurkat cell RNA spiked in. Subset indicated: FACS-sorted CD8+CD4-CCR7+CD45RA+ naive T cells. This clonotype was sampled from a human donor in good health. Some libraries in this study had Jurkat cell RNA spiked in. The CDR3 region has the DNA TGTGCCACCAGCAGCCGGACAGGGGTGAGGGAGCAGTACTTC. Translating gives CATSSRTGVREQYF. The variable domain in full, completed from reference TRBV15 and TRBJ2-7, reads DAMVIQNPRYQVTQFGKPVTLSCSQTLNHNVMYWYQQKSSQAPKLLFHYYDKDFNNEADTPDNFQSRRPNTSFCFLDIRSPGLGDTAMYLCATSSRTGVREQYFGPGTRLTVT.